Reported below is one T cell receptor beta chain. The source of the sample is a study of control samples from healthy donors and cancer patients. Germline V lookup: CDR1 SGHDT, CDR2 YYEEEE. V gave up 0 bases and J gave up 3 bases; unmatched junction bases: 3. The CDR3 spans 16 residues. Clones were read by immunoSEQ multiplex PCR, and TCRdb kept only the in-frame ones, dropping some. The sample holds some 150,000 clones; about nine tenths are singletons and the top ten take about 3%. What was sequenced was blood. The clonotype was recovered from a man younger than 45 in good health. V is TRBV5-6 and J is TRBJ2-2; TRBD1 matches at 9 bases. This CDR3 reads CASSLEQGAYTGELFF. CDR3 DNA: TGTGCCAGCAGCTTGGAACAGGGGGCATACACCGGGGAGCTGTTTTTT.